What follows are 17 T cell receptor beta chains derived from one specimen sequenced in a study of tumor-infiltrating lymphocytes in glioblastoma multiforme. Multiple V-beta primers and a C-beta primer amplified TCRB from RNA. MiXCR, run by TCRdb on the multiplex PCR reads, gives a single entry per CDR3 protein. The sample records 7,000 to 9,500 distinct CDR3 sequences, 74% being singletons. Material: brain tumor tissue. All receptors come from a male donor with glioblastoma.

With respect to this clonotype: The CDR3 end shows no conserved phenylalanine or tryptophan, and so a read error is likely. The rearrangement joins TRBV6-1 to TRBJ2-7, with D possibly matching TRBD1 (6 bases). Germline CDR1 is MNHNS and CDR2 is SASEGT. This CDR3 comprises 15 residues. CDR3 residues: CASSESFGQPYGQYL. The CDR3 DNA reads TGTGCCAGCAGTGAATCTTTCGGACAGCCCTACGGGCAGTACTTA.

Many counts were recorded for this clonotype. The rearrangement joins TRBV21-1 to TRBJ2-3. TRBV21-1 is tagged as a pseudogene. The length of the CDR3 is 11 residues. CDR3 amino acids: CAGRGRDTQYF. DNA for the CDR3: TGTGCCGGACGGGGCAGAGATACGCAGTATTTT.

About this clonotype itself: It is likely a read error, because the conserved phenylalanine at the end of the CDR3 is missing. The rearrangement links TRBV20-1 to TRBJ1-1; TRBD1 might be the D (6 bases). V lost 0 bases and J lost 11, with 19 bases in between. Germline V gene data show CDR1 as DFQATT and CDR2 as SNEGSKA (reference sequence). The length of the CDR3 is 14 residues. The CDR3 region has the DNA TGCAGTGCTAGAGAGGACAGTGGGCCTGTTGGCGCTTTCTCT. This codes for CSAREDSGPVGAFS.

As concerns this clonotype: The junction departs from the called germline gene at one end, perhaps through a read error. The V gene is TRBV29-1, the J gene TRBJ1-1, with D unclear. Germline V CDR1 and CDR2: SQVTM, ANQGSEA. CDR3 length: 13 amino acids. The CDR3 nucleotides read TGCTGCGTTCAACATTCCAGCATCACTGAAGCTTTCTTT. It encodes CCVQHSSITEAFF.

This clonotype turned up a few times. The missing conserved phenylalanine or tryptophan at the end of this CDR3 makes a read error likely. The V call is TRBV11-2, the J call TRBJ2-2, with 10 bases aligning to TRBD1. CDR1 SGHAT and CDR2 FQNNGV come from the germline V gene. Unmatched junction bases numbered 4, after V lost 3 bases and J lost 3 bases. The CDR3 sequence is 16 residues long. CDR3 nucleotide sequence: TGTGCCAGCAGCTTGGACGGGACAGGGGACACCGGGGAGCTGTTTCTT. This codes for CASSLDGTGDTGELFL.

The chain combines TRBV21-1 with TRBJ2-7; the table's D call, TRBD2, was not checked against the DNA. TRBV21-1 represents a pseudogene. The CDR3 has 9 amino acids. The DNA of the CDR3 is TGTGCCACCCCGCTCCGGCAGTACTTC. Translated, it gives CATPLRQYF.

This clonotype was observed a handful of times. In DNA, the CDR3 is TGTGCCAGCAGCTTAGGCGCGCTTGAGCAGTTCTTC. Amino acids: CASSLGALEQFF. J is TRBJ2-1 and V is TRBV7-8; no reliable D call. The germline gives CDR1 SGHVS, CDR2 FQNEAQ. V was clipped by 1 base and J by 9 bases, with 7 bases between them. The CDR3 runs to 12 residues. Looking up the rest from reference TRBV7-8 and TRBJ2-1 gives the full variable domain: GAGVSQSPRYKVAKRGQDVALRCDPISGHVSLFWYQQALGQGPEFLTYFQNEAQLDKSGLPSDRFFAERPEGSVSTLKIQRTQQEDSAVYLCASSLGALEQFFGPGTRLTVL.

Concerning this clonotype itself: At one boundary the junction diverges from the germline segment, which might be a read error. J is TRBJ2-1 and V is TRBV5-1; either TRBD1 or TRBD2 may supply D (5 bases each). The DNA end is a closer match to TRBJ2-7, so the J assignment may be wrong. The CDR3 has 15 amino acids. CDR1 SGHRS and CDR2 YFSETQ come from the germline V gene. DNA for the CDR3: TGCGGCAGCAGCTTGGACGGGGCGAGCTCCTACGAGCAGTACTTC. It is translated as CGSSLDGASSYEQYF.

This chain joins TRBV11-2 and TRBJ1-2, with D possibly matching TRBD1 (6 bases). Germline V gene lookup returns CDR1 SGHAT and CDR2 FQNNGV. V lost 5 bases to trimming and J lost 5 bases, with 18 bases between them. The CDR3 sequence is 15 residues long. The CDR3 DNA follows: TGTGCCAGCAGCCTCTCGTCGGGGGCGGAATATGGCTACACCTTC. Residues: CASSLSSGAEYGYTF.

This clonotype was picked up many times. The rearrangement uses TRBV11-3 and TRBJ1-2; tentatively, D is TRBD1 (5 bases). This CDR3 region has 15 residues. Trimming took 0 bases from V and 8 from J, leaving 16 bases between them. The germline CDR1 and CDR2 sequences are SGHNT and YENEEA. The CDR3 region is CASSLEGVASQGYTF. The CDR3 DNA follows: TGTGCCAGCAGCTTAGAAGGGGTGGCTAGTCAAGGCTACACCTTC.

This clonotype was seen a handful of times. V gene TRBV11-2 combines with J gene TRBJ2-5, with D hard to call. The CDR3 length is 14 residues. Deletions cut 2 bases from V and 2 bases from J, with 9 bases between. Per the germline V gene, CDR1 is SGHAT and CDR2 is FQNNGV. CDR3 amino acids: CASSLRLKQETQYF. The CDR3 DNA reads as TGTGCCAGCAGCTTAAGACTCAAACAAGAGACCCAGTACTTC. The variable domain in full, with the rest retrieved from reference TRBV11-2 and TRBJ2-5, is EAGVAQSPRYKIIEKRQSVAFWCNPISGHATLYWYQQILGQGPKLLIQFQNNGVVDDSQLPKDRFSAERLKGVDSTLKIQPAKLEDSAVYLCASSLRLKQETQYFGPGTRLLVL.

This chain joins TRBV11-1 and TRBJ1-1, with D tentatively TRBD1 (5 bases). Trimming cost V 1 base and J 1 base, with 10 bases left between them. Germline V gene lookup returns CDR1 SGHAT and CDR2 FQDESV (reference sequence). The CDR3 has 15 residues. This CDR3 is CASSLEAGRNTEAFF. DNA for the CDR3: TGTGCCAGCAGCTTAGAGGCAGGGAGGAACACTGAAGCTTTCTTT.

This rearrangement joins TRBV11-2 to TRBJ2-2; weak D call: TRBD1 (6 bases). The V gene lost 0 bases and the J gene lost 8 bases, with 7 bases spanning the gap. This CDR3 contains 13 residues. Germline V lookup: CDR1 SGHAT, CDR2 FQNNGV. The CDR3 sequence is CASSLDRGGELFF. CDR3 in DNA: TGTGCCAGCAGCTTAGATAGGGGGGGGGAGCTGTTTTTT. Based on the CDR3 plus reference TRBV11-2 and TRBJ2-2, the full variable domain is EAGVAQSPRYKIIEKRQSVAFWCNPISGHATLYWYQQILGQGPKLLIQFQNNGVVDDSQLPKDRFSAERLKGVDSTLKIQPAKLEDSAVYLCASSLDRGGELFFGEGSRLTVL.

This clonotype showed up just a few times. The V call is TRBV6-1, the J call TRBJ2-7, with D maybe TRBD2 (7 bases). Germline lookup yields CDR1 MNHNS and CDR2 SASEGT. This CDR3 region has 15 residues. V gave up 1 base and J gave up 2 bases, with 12 bases separating them. CDR3 residues: CASSEGGEGAYEQYF. DNA of the CDR3: TGTGCCAGCAGTGAAGGTGGGGAGGGGGCCTACGAGCAGTACTTC.

This clonotype was recorded a few times. The chain couples TRBV12-3 or TRBV12-4 to TRBJ2-1, with a weak D call TRBD1 (7 bases). The CDR3 has 14 residues. Trimming took 7 bases from V and 2 from J, leaving 12 bases between them. The CDR3 region is CASNPGGTYNEQFF. The DNA for the CDR3 is TGTGCCAGCAATCCAGGGGGGACCTACAATGAGCAGTTCTTC.

V usage is TRBV11-2 and J usage is TRBJ2-1; 8 positions agree with TRBD1. CDR1 is SGHAT and CDR2 is FQNNGV in the germline V gene. The V gene end was trimmed by 3 bases and the J gene end by 8 bases; junction bases not matched to a gene: 9. The CDR3 has 15 amino acids. In nucleotides, the CDR3 is TGTGCCAGCAGCTTCGGACAGGGCGTTTTGGATGAGCAGTTCTTC. Its translation: CASSFGQGVLDEQFF.

With regard to this clonotype: A read error is likely, as this CDR3 ends without the conserved phenylalanine or tryptophan. The chain has TRBV20-1 and TRBJ2-3; D is tentatively TRBD1 or TRBD2 (5 bases each). V lost 6 bases, J lost 7 bases, and 23 bases lay in between. CDR3 length: 15 amino acids. Germline values: CDR1 DFQATT, CDR2 SNEGSKA (reference sequence). This CDR3 reads CSALRSGTTLNTQYL. DNA for the CDR3: TGCAGTGCCCTACGGAGTGGGACGACCCTTAATACGCAGTATTTG.